This is a list of T cell receptor beta chains from one sample in a study of T cell changes during pregnancy in multiple sclerosis. The protocol was immunoSEQ multiplex PCR, while the TCRdb copy is restricted to in-frame clones and leaves out a portion. Of about 40,000 clones in the sample, roughly 90% were seen once. The sample in question was CD8+ T cells from peripheral blood mononuclear cells, obtained in the first trimester of pregnancy. These receptors originate from a female donor with multiple sclerosis, enrolled in a pregnancy study. The CDR3 runs from the conserved cysteine through the conserved F or W. The D gene is left open where the match is weak. Size is omitted from some rows. Given values are once, few, many or a class for expanded clones.

TRBV7-9	TRBJ2-5	TRBD1	medium-sized	TGTGCCAGCAGCTCTTCGGGACAGGGAATATTGGCCCAGTACTTC	CASSSSGQGILAQYF
TRBV4-1	TRBJ2-2	TRBD1	once	TGCGCCAGCAGCCTAGGAGAGGGGGCGGCCGGGGAGCTGTTTTTT	CASSLGEGAAGELFF
TRBV11-2	TRBJ2-2	-	-	TGTGCCAGCAGCCCTTTGGCTACCGGGGAGCTGTTTTTT	CASSPLATGELFF
TRBV9	TRBJ1-2	-	once	TGTGCCAGCAGCGTAGCAGGGAAGGGCTACACCTTC	CASSVAGKGYTF
TRBV16	TRBJ1-2	-	-	TGTGCCAGCAGCCAGGGGGACACAAACTATGGCTACACCTTC	CASSQGDTNYGYTF
TRBV5-1	TRBJ1-2	TRBD1	-	TGCGCCAGCACAAGGGACAGGGAAGGGGTCTATGGCTACACCTTC	CASTRDREGVYGYTF
TRBV27	TRBJ2-7	-	-	TGTGCCAGCATCCCCTCCTCCATTCATCGATCCCAGGGGTACGAGCAGTACTTC	CASIPSSIHRSQGYEQYF
TRBV19	TRBJ1-1	TRBD1	-	TGTGCCAGTAGTTTGACAGGGGAAGCGAACACTGAAGCTTTCTTT	CASSLTGEANTEAFF
TRBV9	TRBJ2-7	TRBD1	-	TGTGCCAGCAGCGCCGGACAGGGGGGCTACGAGCAGTACTTC	CASSAGQGGYEQYF
TRBV6-1	TRBJ2-7	-	-	TGTGCCAGCAGCCCCGGGGTACCCGAGCAGTACTTC	CASSPGVPEQYF
TRBV27	TRBJ1-2	-	-	TGTGCCAGCAGTTACCTTCAGGGTTCGGCAGCCGGCTACACCTTC	CASSYLQGSAAGYTF
TRBV10-2	TRBJ2-1	-	-	TGCGCCAGCATGCCTAACAATGAGCAGTTCTTC	CASMPNNEQFF
TRBV19	TRBJ2-2	TRBD1	once	TGTGCCAGTAGTAACGGAAAGGGACAGGGGAGAGTCGGGGAGCTGTTTTTT	CASSNGKGQGRVGELFF
TRBV30	TRBJ2-1	TRBD1	-	TGTGCCTGGAGGGTACAGGGGGCAGGGGGGCCGGTCTGGGGTGAGCAGTTCTTC	CAWRVQGAGGPVWGEQFF
TRBV6-5	TRBJ2-7	-	-	TGTGCCAGCAGTTCCGCCTACGAGCAGTACTTC	CASSSAYEQYF
TRBV13	TRBJ2-1	-	-	TGTGCCAGCAGTAACCGACCCCCCCGGGCCTACAATGAGCAGTTCTTC	CASSNRPPRAYNEQFF
TRBV7-6	TRBJ1-5	-	few	TGTGCCAGCAGCTTAGGTGGAGGGGGGGCTTTTAATCAGCCCCAGCATTTT	CASSLGGGGAFNQPQHF
TRBV6-1	TRBJ2-7	TRBD1	-	TGTGCCAGCAGTGAATGGACAGGGGGCTTGTACGAGCAGTACTTC	CASSEWTGGLYEQYF
TRBV5-4	TRBJ2-3	-	-	TGTGCCAGCAGCCCAAAGTGGGGGGGCACAGATACGCAGTATTTT	CASSPKWGGTDTQYF
TRBV5-1	TRBJ1-6	TRBD1	-	TGCGCCAGCAGCTCAGATTTACAGGGGGTTTCCTATAATTCACCCCTCCACTTT	CASSSDLQGVSYNSPLHF
TRBV15	TRBJ2-1	TRBD1	-	TGTGCCACCAGCAGGACCCGGACAGGGCAATCTTACAATGAGCAGTTCTTC	CATSRTRTGQSYNEQFF
TRBV9	TRBJ2-3	TRBD2	-	TGTGCCAGCAGCGGTGATCCGACGGGACTAGCGGGACTCACAGATACGCAGTATTTT	CASSGDPTGLAGLTDTQYF
TRBV14	TRBJ1-1	-	-	TGTGCCAGCAGCCAAGAGTACGGTCCGAACACTGAAGCTTTCTTT	CASSQEYGPNTEAFF
TRBV2	TRBJ2-1	TRBD2	-	TGTGCCAGCCTCGGACTAGCGGGGGGAAATGAGCAGTTCTTC	CASLGLAGGNEQFF
TRBV6-6	TRBJ1-2	-	-	TGTGCCAGCAGTTTCGACAGGCCTAACTATGGCTACACCTTC	CASSFDRPNYGYTF
TRBV19	TRBJ2-7	-	-	TGTGCCAGTAGCTCGTGGGGGGAGACCTACGAGCAGTACTTC	CASSSWGETYEQYF
TRBV2	TRBJ2-1	TRBD1	-	TGTGCCAGCAGTGAAGCGCGCGACAGGGCGGTGAATGAGCAGTTCTTC	CASSEARDRAVNEQFF
TRBV19	TRBJ2-1	-	-	TGTGCCAGTACCGGACTCTACGGGGGTGAGCAGTTCTTC	CASTGLYGGEQFF
TRBV6-1	TRBJ1-2	-	-	TGTGCCAGCAGTGGGCCGGGGGAACTAAAGTATGGCTACACCTTC	CASSGPGELKYGYTF
TRBV19	TRBJ2-7	TRBD1	-	TGTGCCAGTAGTACGACTCCGGGACAGGGGGACGAGCAGTACTTC	CASSTTPGQGDEQYF
TRBV4-1	TRBJ2-1	TRBD2	once	TGCGCCAGCAGCCAAGATCTCGGGGGGGGATTCAATGAGCAGTTCTTC	CASSQDLGGGFNEQFF
TRBV7-9	TRBJ1-3	-	-	TGTGCCAGCAGCTTAGCTTTGACAGACCAGATTCTCTCTGGAAACACCATATATTTT	CASSLALTDQILSGNTIYF
TRBV12-5	TRBJ2-7	-	-	TGTGCTAGTGGTTTGGCCCCTGAGCAGTACTTC	CASGLAPEQYF
TRBV5-4	TRBJ2-7	TRBD1	-	TGTGCCAGCAGCTCACCCGGGACAGGGCAATACGAGCAGTACTTC	CASSSPGTGQYEQYF
TRBV19	TRBJ2-1	-	once	TGTGCCAGTAGTATAGTGGGGGCGCGGAGCTCCTACAATGAGCAGTTCTTC	CASSIVGARSSYNEQFF
TRBV27	TRBJ2-3	-	-	TGTGCCAGCAGTTTCGCGGGTCCCACAGATACGCAGTATTTT	CASSFAGPTDTQYF
TRBV9	TRBJ2-1	TRBD2	-	TGTGCCAGCAGCGCGACTCCTCCGGGACTAACGCCTAGTGACAATGAGCAGTTCTTC	CASSATPPGLTPSDNEQFF
TRBV6-4	TRBJ1-1	TRBD1	-	TGTGCCAGCTCGACAGGGCCGAACACTGAAGCTTTCTTT	CASSTGPNTEAFF
TRBV18	TRBJ2-3	TRBD1	-	TGTGCCAGCTCAGGGGACAGGGCGAGAGATACGCAGTATTTT	CASSGDRARDTQYF
TRBV6-6	TRBJ2-7	-	-	TGTGCCAGCAGTCCAGACTACGAGCAGTACTTC	CASSPDYEQYF
TRBV7-2	TRBJ2-7	-	-	TGTGCCAGCAGCTTTATGGGGGGTTTCTACGAGCAGTACTTC	CASSFMGGFYEQYF
TRBV11-2	TRBJ2-7	-	-	TGTGCCAGCAGCTTAGACGAGGGCTACGAGCAGTACTTC	CASSLDEGYEQYF
TRBV6-4	TRBJ2-3	TRBD2	-	TGTGCCAGCAGTGACGGCGGGGGGGAAGATACGCAGTATTTT	CASSDGGGEDTQYF
TRBV2	TRBJ2-7	-	once	TGTGCCAGCAGTGTGTTCGGCGCGACAGGCGGCGAGCAGTACTTC	CASSVFGATGGEQYF
TRBV9	TRBJ1-1	TRBD1	-	TGTGCCAGCAGCGCAGAGGACAGGCTGAACACTGAAGCTTTCTTT	CASSAEDRLNTEAFF
TRBV5-4	TRBJ2-3	-	-	TGTGCCAGCAGCTCGACAGGCACAGATACGCAGTATTTT	CASSSTGTDTQYF
TRBV2	TRBJ2-5	-	-	TGTGCCAGCAGCGCCAACAGGGACGAGACCCAGTACTTC	CASSANRDETQYF
TRBV9	TRBJ2-7	TRBD2	-	TGTGCCAGCAGCGCCGGACTAGCGGCTTCCTACGAGCAGTACTTC	CASSAGLAASYEQYF
TRBV27	TRBJ2-1	TRBD2	once	TGTGCCAGCAGTTTCCCGACTAGCGGGGGGTACAATGAGCAGTTCTTC	CASSFPTSGGYNEQFF
TRBV15	TRBJ1-2	-	-	TGTGCCACCAGTATTCCCACTCAGGGATCCAACTATGGCTACACCTTC	CATSIPTQGSNYGYTF
TRBV5-8	TRBJ2-7	TRBD1	-	TGTGCCAGCAGTTGGACAGGGGTAACCTACGAGCAGTACTTC	CASSWTGVTYEQYF
TRBV19	TRBJ1-6	TRBD1	-	TGTGCCAGTAGTATCGCGACAGGGGTAGTTTCACCCCTCCACTTT	CASSIATGVVSPLHF
TRBV21-1	TRBJ1-5	-	-	TGTGCCAGCAGCAATAGGAGCAAGGAGCATCAGCCCCAGCATTTT	CASSNRSKEHQPQHF
TRBV19	TRBJ1-1	TRBD1	-	TGTGCCAGCTTACAGGGGGCTGGCACTGAAGCTTTCTTT	CASLQGAGTEAFF